Reported below is one TCR beta chain. It was negative isolation that provided the CD8+ and CD4+ T cells, whereas TEMRA cells were enriched by FACS. Random-hexamer reverse transcription was applied to roughly 0.45 to 1 ug RNA. By means of immunoSEQ multiplex PCR, TCR beta CDR3 spanning 54 Vbeta and 13 Jbeta underwent amplification. TCRdb itself ran the immunoSEQ multiplex PCR reads through MiXCR, one entry per CDR3 protein. Here the sample spans roughly 190,000 distinct CDR3 sequences, more than 85% being singletons. This record comes from a study of CD8 T cells in Susac syndrome. This CDR3 has 15 residues. Trimming removed 1 base at V and 0 bases at J, with 9 bases between.

The source of this sequence is a human donor with Susac syndrome. The chain couples TRBV12-3 or TRBV12-4 to TRBJ1-2; D ambiguous. The sequencing sample was made of CD4+ T cells from PBMCs. Here the CDR3 reads CASSLDSTPNYGYTF. The CDR3, as DNA: TGTGCCAGCAGTTTAGACTCGACCCCTAACTATGGCTACACCTTC.